This TCR beta chain was recorded in a study of shared clonotypes between healthy human individuals. Study results and limitations: Clonotype sharing among donors, it was expected, would be affected by sequencing depth. Investigators collected only blood, and repertoires in tissues likely differ.

Clones were sequenced by immunoSEQ multiplex PCR, and TCRdb holds only the in-frame ones, with some missing. This table has 2 million to 2.5 million clones, 90% to 97% appearing once. As concerns this clone: Its target is not known.

Sequencing was performed on naive CD4+ T cells sorted from blood. The subset here: CD45RA+ positively selected. The TCR was taken from a man aged 18 to 29 in good health.

The chain's CDR3 is CATLGVYSNQPQHF. Written as DNA, the CDR3 is TGTGCCACCTTGGGGGTCTATAGCAATCAGCCCCAGCATTTT. The rearrangement links TRBV28 to TRBJ1-5; D perhaps matches TRBD1 (5 bases). V lost 10 bases, J lost 0 bases, and 13 bases lay in between. The germline V gene has CDR1 MDHEN and CDR2 SYDVKM. CDR3 length: 14 residues.